This is a list of T cell receptor beta chains from one sample in a study of blood T cell repertoires in COVID-19. Profiled with immunoSEQ multiplex PCR; TCRdb holds only in-frame clones, not every one. The sample lists fewer than 80,000 clones; approximately 87% were seen once. Sequencing was performed on peripheral blood. All receptors derive from a human donor in a cohort sampled during active COVID-19. CDR3s include the opening cysteine and the closing phenylalanine or tryptophan. A D gene is named only where the DNA matches it firmly. Size is stated for part of the rows, as once, few or many counts, or as a class when the clone is expanded.

J	V	D	size	DNA	CDR3
TRBJ1-5	TRBV12-3/TRBV12-4	TRBD1	.	TGTGCCAGCAGTAAACCAGGGGGACCCCAGCATTTT	CASSKPGGPQHF
TRBJ1-1	TRBV19	.	.	TGTGCCAGTAACCTAGACAGGAACACTGAAGCTTTCTTT	CASNLDRNTEAFF
TRBJ1-2	TRBV6-5	TRBD1	.	TGTGCCAGCACCTGGGACAGGGTAATCTATGGCTACACCTTC	CASTWDRVIYGYTF
TRBJ2-2	TRBV19	TRBD1	.	TGTGCCAGTAGTAGAACAGGGGATAGTACCACCCGGGAGCTGTTTTTT	CASSRTGDSTTRELFF
TRBJ2-3	TRBV7-2	TRBD2	.	TGTGCCAGCAGCTCCCCCTCGGGCGGGGGGGCTTCAGATACGCAGTATTTT	CASSSPSGGGASDTQYF
TRBJ2-5	TRBV7-7	.	.	TGTGCCAGCAGCCCGGGGGGCTACCGAGAGACCCAGTACTTC	CASSPGGYRETQYF
TRBJ2-3	TRBV5-1	TRBD2	.	TGCGCCAGCAGCTTGGACACTAGCGGGGTCACAGATACGCAGTATTTT	CASSLDTSGVTDTQYF
TRBJ2-1	TRBV18	.	once	TGTGCCAGCTCACCAGGGTCTAGTTCGGATGAGCAGTTCTTC	CASSPGSSSDEQFF
TRBJ2-3	TRBV19	TRBD2	.	TGTGCCAGTACCACGGGGGGGGGCGCAGATACGCAGTATTTT	CASTTGGGADTQYF
TRBJ2-5	TRBV27	.	.	TGTGCCAGCAGTCCCTACGAGACAGGTAGAGAGACCCAGTACTTC	CASSPYETGRETQYF
TRBJ1-4	TRBV6-6	TRBD1	.	TGTGCCAGCAGCGCTAGACAGGGTGGAAATGAAAAACTGTTTTTT	CASSARQGGNEKLFF
TRBJ2-7	TRBV5-6	.	.	TGTGCCAGCAGTATTGGACAGTTTAACTACGAGCAGTACTTC	CASSIGQFNYEQYF
TRBJ1-3	TRBV5-4	TRBD1	.	TGTGCCAGCAGCGTACAGGGGACTGGAAACACCATATATTTT	CASSVQGTGNTIYF
TRBJ2-7	TRBV28	TRBD2	.	TGTGCCAGCAGTTTCCTCCCGGGGCGGGAGGGCCTCTACGAGCAGTACTTC	CASSFLPGREGLYEQYF
TRBJ2-3	TRBV7-2	.	.	TGTGCCAGCAGCTTAGACCCCGGGACAGATACGCAGTATTTT	CASSLDPGTDTQYF
TRBJ2-7	TRBV29-1	TRBD2	.	TGCAGCGTGACTAGCGGGTTTTCCTACGAGCAGTACTTC	CSVTSGFSYEQYF
TRBJ1-5	TRBV7-2	.	once	TGTGCCAGCAGTGACCACAGGGATCGTAGTCAGCCCCAGCATTTT	CASSDHRDRSQPQHF
TRBJ2-7	TRBV7-2	.	.	TGTGCCAGCAGCTTGGTAGCGGTCTACGAGCAGTACTTC	CASSLVAVYEQYF
TRBJ1-1	TRBV18	.	.	TGTGCCAGCTCAAGCAGGGTCGGGAACACTGAAGCTTTCTTT	CASSSRVGNTEAFF
TRBJ2-1	TRBV11-3	.	.	TGTGCCAGCAGCTTAAGGGGCTCCTACAATGAGCAGTTCTTC	CASSLRGSYNEQFF
TRBJ2-1	TRBV4-3	TRBD2	.	TGCGCCAGCAGCCAATGGGCGGGGGGGCTCTCGGAGCAGTTCTTC	CASSQWAGGLSEQFF
TRBJ1-6	TRBV6-2/TRBV6-3	TRBD1	.	TGTGCCAGCAGTCCCACAGGGGGCAGGAATAATTCACCCCTCCACTTT	CASSPTGGRNNSPLHF
TRBJ2-3	TRBV19	TRBD2	few	TGTGCCAGTAGTACCCCTAGCGGGAGCGGAGCAGATACGCAGTATTTT	CASSTPSGSGADTQYF
TRBJ1-1	TRBV28	TRBD1	.	TGTGCCAGCAGCCGTCTGACAGGGGCAAGGACTGAAGCTTTCTTT	CASSRLTGARTEAFF
TRBJ1-2	TRBV9	.	.	TGTGCCAGCAGCGTAGGTTGGACAGTAGGCTATGGCTACACCTTC	CASSVGWTVGYGYTF
TRBJ1-1	TRBV5-6	.	.	TGTGCCAGCAGCTTGAATGGGGCCCTGAACACTGAAGCTTTCTTT	CASSLNGALNTEAFF
TRBJ2-5	TRBV7-6	TRBD1	.	TGTGCCAGCAGCTTAGTGTCAGCAGGGGGTAAAGAGACCCAGTACTTC	CASSLVSAGGKETQYF
TRBJ2-3	TRBV9	TRBD1	.	TGTGCCAGCAGCCTCCGGGACAGCCGCACAGATACGCAGTATTTT	CASSLRDSRTDTQYF
TRBJ1-6	TRBV4-3	.	once	TGCGCCAGCAGCCAAGATGCGGGAGAGAGCTCCTATAATTCACCCCTCCACTTT	CASSQDAGESSYNSPLHF
TRBJ2-1	TRBV18	.	.	TGTGCCAGCTCACCAGGCGGGAATCTAGCCTACAATGAGCAGTTCTTC	CASSPGGNLAYNEQFF
TRBJ2-7	TRBV6-2/TRBV6-3	.	once	TGTGCCAGCAGCCACGACTTCTACGAGCAGTACTTC	CASSHDFYEQYF
TRBJ2-1	TRBV6-1	.	.	TGTGCCAGCAGTGATGCTCGCATGGGAGTCGATGAGCAGTTCTTC	CASSDARMGVDEQFF
TRBJ2-7	TRBV6-5	.	.	TGTGCCAGCAGTTACGCTCCTGGCGGGGTCTCCTACGAGCAGTACTTC	CASSYAPGGVSYEQYF
TRBJ2-2	TRBV5-1	TRBD2	.	TGCGCCAGCAGCGTTAGCGGGTTGAACACCGGGGAGCTGTTTTTT	CASSVSGLNTGELFF
TRBJ1-6	TRBV7-2	TRBD1	.	TGTGCCAGCAGTCGTGGACAGGGCGGGAATTCACCCCTCCACTTT	CASSRGQGGNSPLHF
TRBJ2-7	TRBV5-1	.	.	TGCGCCAGCAGCTTGGCGGGCGAGCAGTACTTC	CASSLAGEQYF
TRBJ1-1	TRBV18	.	.	TGTGCCAGCTCACCAACGCGGGGGCGGGTTGAAACTGAAGCTTTCTTT	CASSPTRGRVETEAFF
TRBJ2-5	TRBV28	.	.	TGTGCCAGCAGTCCCGGGGAGACCCAGTACTTC	CASSPGETQYF
TRBJ2-6	TRBV21-1	.	.	TGTGCCAGCAGCAATGGGGCTAAATGCTCTGGGGCCAACGTCCTGACTTTC	CASSNGAKCSGANVLTF
TRBJ2-7	TRBV19	TRBD2	.	TGTGCCAGTAGTAACAGCGGGAGCTACGAGCAGTACTTC	CASSNSGSYEQYF
TRBJ1-1	TRBV3-1/TRBV3-2	.	.	TGTGCCAGCAGCCAAGTTAGCGGGAACACTGAAGCTTTCTTT	CASSQVSGNTEAFF
TRBJ1-5	TRBV5-1	TRBD1	.	TGCGCCAGCAGCCAATCGACAGGGTACAATCAGCCCCAGCATTTT	CASSQSTGYNQPQHF
TRBJ2-7	TRBV28	.	.	TGTGCCAGCAGTTTAATGGGGACTCTCTCCTACGAGCAGTACTTC	CASSLMGTLSYEQYF
TRBJ2-1	TRBV9	TRBD1	.	TGTGCCAGCAGCGTCCCCGCCTATGGACAGGGGGCAAGCAATGAGCAGTTCTTC	CASSVPAYGQGASNEQFF